The following is a T cell receptor beta chain sequence with its context. These data originate in a study of blood T cell repertoires in COVID-19. Study as a whole: T cells, B-cell-depleted T cells, or PBMCs supplied cDNA or gDNA.

The germline CDR1 and CDR2 sequences are LNHDA and SQIVND (reference sequence). This CDR3 has 13 residues. Trimming took 5 bases from V and 7 from J, leaving 12 bases between them. Authors' processing steps: Amplifying reference gene primers gave estimates of nucleated cell counts. Here immunoSEQ multiplex PCR was the method, and the copy in TCRdb shows in-frame clones only, minus some. For V, J and clone size, that table is used; D and trimming come from the DNA. The sample lists 62,000 or so clones, roughly 89% occurring once. The specimen was peripheral blood. The clonotype comes from a man in his fifties with active COVID-19. The genes are TRBV19 and TRBJ2-1; a weak D match, TRBD1 (5 bases). CDR3 in DNA: TGTGCCAGTAGTTCAAGGGGCCGTAATGAGCAGTTCTTC. It specifies CASSSRGRNEQFF.